This TCR beta chain was captured in a study of T cells after yellow fever vaccination. Study overall: Each low-cell-number fraction was prepared by means of SMART-Seq v4 Ultra Low Input. Study-level points and caveats: Subsequent booster samples again held most clones from primary vaccination (96% CD4, 85% to 90% CD8). It was a small share of clonotypes that appeared in both CD4 and CD8 compartments.

There are 13 residues in the CDR3. In germline, CDR1 is SGHRS, CDR2 YFSETQ. Trimming shortened V by 7 bases and J by 5 bases, and 16 bases separated the two germline ends. Notes on this clonotype: The antigen remains undetermined.

5'RACE template switching produced TCR cDNA carrying a universal primer site and UMIs. TCRdb ran MiXCR on the 5' RACE reads and lists one entry per CDR3 protein. The sample carries just under 600,000 distinct CDR3 sequences, 13% recorded once. Sequences were derived from PBMCs, sampled on the day of the yellow fever booster vaccination. This TCR was recovered from a man under 40 who received the YFV17D yellow fever vaccine. The chain recombines TRBV5-1 with TRBJ2-7; D may be TRBD1 (5 bases). This CDR3 reads CASGAETRNEQYF. The DNA for the CDR3 is TGCGCCAGCGGGGCGGAGACACGGAACGAGCAGTACTTC. Combining the CDR3 with reference TRBV5-1 and TRBJ2-7 gives the whole variable domain KAGVTQTPRYLIKTRGQQVTLSCSPISGHRSVSWYQQTPGQGLQFLFEYFSETQRNKGNFPGRFSGRQFSNSRSEMNVSTLELGDSALYLCASGAETRNEQYFGPGTRLTVT.